This section outlines one T cell receptor (beta chain) sequence together with its context. Its matching antigen is unknown. The V gene lost 1 base and the J gene lost 4 bases, with 10 bases spanning the gap. This CDR3 comprises 15 residues. The germline V gene has CDR1 SGHVS and CDR2 FQNEAQ. This sample was included in a study of shared clonotypes between healthy human individuals. Study conclusions and caveats: Rarefaction exposed incomplete sorted-subset sequencing despite large depth.

The data were produced by immunoSEQ multiplex PCR, yet TCRdb's version contains in-frame clones alone and is incomplete. The sample lists some 1.4 million clones; roughly 96% were seen once. This TCR came from a man aged 30 to 39 in good health. What was sequenced was naive CD4+ T cells sorted from blood. Subset meaning: CD45RA+ positively selected. The rearrangement joins TRBV7-8 to TRBJ2-2; D not certain. CDR3 bases: TGTGCCAGCAGCTTAGGGGTCCGATCCACCGGGGAGCTGTTTTTT. The encoded protein is CASSLGVRSTGELFF.